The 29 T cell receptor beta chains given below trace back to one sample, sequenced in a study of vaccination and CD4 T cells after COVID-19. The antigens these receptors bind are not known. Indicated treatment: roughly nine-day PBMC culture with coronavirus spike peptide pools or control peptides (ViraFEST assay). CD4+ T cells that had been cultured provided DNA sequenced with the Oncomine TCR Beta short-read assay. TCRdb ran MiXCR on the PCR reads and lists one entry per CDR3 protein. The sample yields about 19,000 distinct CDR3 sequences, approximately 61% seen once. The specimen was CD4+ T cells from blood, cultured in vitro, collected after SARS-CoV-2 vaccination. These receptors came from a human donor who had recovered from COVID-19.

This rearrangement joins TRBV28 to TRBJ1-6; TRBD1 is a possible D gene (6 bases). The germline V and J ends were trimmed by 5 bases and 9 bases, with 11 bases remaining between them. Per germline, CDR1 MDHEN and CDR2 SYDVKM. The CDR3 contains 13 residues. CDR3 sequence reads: CASSGQKISPLHF. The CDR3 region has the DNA TGTGCCAGCAGTGGACAGAAAATTTCACCCCTCCACTTT.

CDR3 in amino acids: CATLGQNTEAFF. Written as DNA, the CDR3 is TGTGCCACCCTGGGCCAGAACACTGAAGCTTTCTTT. The gene calls are TRBV19 and TRBJ1-1; D remains ambiguous. Germline V gene data show CDR1 as LNHDA and CDR2 as SQIVND (reference sequence). The V and J ends lost 10 bases and 1 base respectively, with 10 bases between them. The CDR3 is 12 amino acids.

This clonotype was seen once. The CDR3 spells CASSLSGVGGYTF. CDR3 in DNA: TGTGCCAGCAGCTTATCAGGGGTTGGGGGCTACACCTTC. The chain carries TRBV11-2 and TRBJ1-2; a possible D gene is TRBD1 (6 bases). Trimming shortened V by 2 bases and J by 8 bases, and 12 bases separated the two germline ends. The CDR3 is 13 residues long. Germline CDR1 SGHAT, CDR2 FQNNGV.

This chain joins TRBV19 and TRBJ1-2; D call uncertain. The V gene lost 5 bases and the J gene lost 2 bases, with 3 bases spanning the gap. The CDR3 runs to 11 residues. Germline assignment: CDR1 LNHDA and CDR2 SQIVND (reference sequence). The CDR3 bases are TGTGCCAGTAGTGCAAACTATGGCTACACCTTC. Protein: CASSANYGYTF.

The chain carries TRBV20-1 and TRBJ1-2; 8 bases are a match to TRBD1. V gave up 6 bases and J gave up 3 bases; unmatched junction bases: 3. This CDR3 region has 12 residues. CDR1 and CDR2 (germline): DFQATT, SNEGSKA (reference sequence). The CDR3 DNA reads TGCAGTGCCCCACAGGGGGACTATGGCTACACCTTC. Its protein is CSAPQGDYGYTF.

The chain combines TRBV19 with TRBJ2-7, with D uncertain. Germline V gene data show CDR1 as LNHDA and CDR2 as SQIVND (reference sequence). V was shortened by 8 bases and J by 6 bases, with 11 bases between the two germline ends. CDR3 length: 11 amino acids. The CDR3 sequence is CASGNLVEQYF. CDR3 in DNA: TGTGCCAGTGGAAATCTCGTCGAGCAGTACTTC.

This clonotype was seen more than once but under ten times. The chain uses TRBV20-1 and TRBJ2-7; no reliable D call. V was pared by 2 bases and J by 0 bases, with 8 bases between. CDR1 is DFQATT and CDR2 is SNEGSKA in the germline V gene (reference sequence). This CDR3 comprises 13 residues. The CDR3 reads CSARRAASYEQYF. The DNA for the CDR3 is TGCAGTGCTAGAAGGGCCGCCTCCTACGAGCAGTACTTC.

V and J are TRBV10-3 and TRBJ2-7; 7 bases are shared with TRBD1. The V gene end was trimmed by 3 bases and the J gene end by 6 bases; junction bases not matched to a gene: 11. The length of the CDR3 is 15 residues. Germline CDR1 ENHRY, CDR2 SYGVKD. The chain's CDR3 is CAISEWQGDESEQYF. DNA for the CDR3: TGTGCCATCAGTGAATGGCAGGGGGACGAATCCGAGCAGTACTTC.

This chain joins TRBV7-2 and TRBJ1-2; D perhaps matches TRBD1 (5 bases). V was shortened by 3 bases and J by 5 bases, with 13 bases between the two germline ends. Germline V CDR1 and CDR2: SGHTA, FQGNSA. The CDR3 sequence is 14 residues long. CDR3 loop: CASSLGRRLYGYTF. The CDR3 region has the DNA TGTGCCAGCAGCTTGGGACGGAGACTTTATGGCTACACCTTC.

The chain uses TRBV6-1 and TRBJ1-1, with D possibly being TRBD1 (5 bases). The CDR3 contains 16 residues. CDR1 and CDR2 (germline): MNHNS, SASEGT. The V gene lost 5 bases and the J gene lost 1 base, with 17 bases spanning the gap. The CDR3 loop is CASSRFGRGENTEAFF. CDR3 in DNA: TGTGCCAGCAGTAGGTTCGGTCGGGGGGAGAACACTGAAGCTTTCTTT.

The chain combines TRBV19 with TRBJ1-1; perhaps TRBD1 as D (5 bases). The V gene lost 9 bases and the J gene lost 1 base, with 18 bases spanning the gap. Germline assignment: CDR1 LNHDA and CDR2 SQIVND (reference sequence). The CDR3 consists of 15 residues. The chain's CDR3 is CASKGIGGGNTEAFF. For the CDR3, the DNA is TGTGCCAGCAAAGGCATCGGCGGGGGGAACACTGAAGCTTTCTTT.

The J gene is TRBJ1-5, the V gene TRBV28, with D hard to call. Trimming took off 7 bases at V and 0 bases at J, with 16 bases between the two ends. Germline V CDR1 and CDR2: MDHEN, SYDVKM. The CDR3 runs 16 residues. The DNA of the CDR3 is TGTGCCAGCACCCCAGAGAATTCGTATAGCAATCAGCCCCAGCATTTT. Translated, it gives CASTPENSYSNQPQHF.

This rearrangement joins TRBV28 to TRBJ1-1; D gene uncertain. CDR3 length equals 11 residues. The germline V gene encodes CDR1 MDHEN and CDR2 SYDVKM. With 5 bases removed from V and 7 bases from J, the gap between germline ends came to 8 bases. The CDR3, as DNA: TGTGCCAGCAGTGCGGTGTATGAAGCTTTCTTT. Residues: CASSAVYEAFF.

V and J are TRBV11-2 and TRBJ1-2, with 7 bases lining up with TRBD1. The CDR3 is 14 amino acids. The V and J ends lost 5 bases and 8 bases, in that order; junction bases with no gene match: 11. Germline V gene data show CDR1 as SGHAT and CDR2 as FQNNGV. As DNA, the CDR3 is TGTGCCAGCAGCGTGAGGGACAGCTTAAGCGGCTACACCTTC. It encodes CASSVRDSLSGYTF.

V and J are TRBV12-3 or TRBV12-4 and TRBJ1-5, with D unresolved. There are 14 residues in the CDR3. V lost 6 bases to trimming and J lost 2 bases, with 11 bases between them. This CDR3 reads CASRRTGGNQPQHF. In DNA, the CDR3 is TGTGCCAGCAGGCGAACCGGAGGCAATCAGCCCCAGCATTTT.

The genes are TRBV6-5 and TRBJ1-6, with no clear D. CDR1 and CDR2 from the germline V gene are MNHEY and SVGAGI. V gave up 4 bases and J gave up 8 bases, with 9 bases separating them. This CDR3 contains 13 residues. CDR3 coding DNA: TGTGCCAGCAGTTCCGTGAGGGATTCACCCCTCCACTTT. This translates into CASSSVRDSPLHF.

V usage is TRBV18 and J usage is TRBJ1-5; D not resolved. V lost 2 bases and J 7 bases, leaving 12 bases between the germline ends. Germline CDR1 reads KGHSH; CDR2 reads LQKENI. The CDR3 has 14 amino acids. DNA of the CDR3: TGTGCCAGCTCACCATCCGCGGTAACACAGCCCCAGCATTTT. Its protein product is CASSPSAVTQPQHF.

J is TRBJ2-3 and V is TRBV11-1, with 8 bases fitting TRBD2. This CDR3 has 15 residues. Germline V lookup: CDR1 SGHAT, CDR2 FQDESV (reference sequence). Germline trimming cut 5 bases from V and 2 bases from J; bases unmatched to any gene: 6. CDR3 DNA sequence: TGTGCCAGCAGCCGCGGGGGGCGGTACACAGATACGCAGTATTTT. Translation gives CASSRGGRYTDTQYF. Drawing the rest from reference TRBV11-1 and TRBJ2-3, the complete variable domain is EAEVAQSPRYKITEKSQAVAFWCDPISGHATLYWYRQILGQGPELLVQFQDESVVDDSQLPKDRFSAERLKGVDSTLKIQPAELGDSAMYLCASSRGGRYTDTQYFGPGTRLTVL.

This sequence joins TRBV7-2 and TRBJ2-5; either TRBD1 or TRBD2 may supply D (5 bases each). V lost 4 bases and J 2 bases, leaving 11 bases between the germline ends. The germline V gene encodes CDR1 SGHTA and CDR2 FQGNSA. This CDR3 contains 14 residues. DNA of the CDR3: TGTGCCAGCAGCTCCCCGGGGCGTCAAGAGACCCAGTACTTC. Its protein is CASSSPGRQETQYF. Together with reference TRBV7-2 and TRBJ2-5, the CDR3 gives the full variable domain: GAGVSQSPSNKVTEKGKDVELRCDPISGHTALYWYRQSLGQGLEFLIYFQGNSAPDKSGLPSDRFSAERTGGSVSTLTIQRTQQEDSAVYLCASSSPGRQETQYFGPGTRLLVL.

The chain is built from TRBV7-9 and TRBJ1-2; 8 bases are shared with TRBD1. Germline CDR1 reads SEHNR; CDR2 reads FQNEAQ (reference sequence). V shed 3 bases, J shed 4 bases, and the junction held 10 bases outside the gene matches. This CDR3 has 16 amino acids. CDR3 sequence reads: CASSLTRDRLSYGYTF. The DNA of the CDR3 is TGTGCCAGCAGCTTGACCCGGGACAGGTTAAGCTATGGCTACACCTTC.

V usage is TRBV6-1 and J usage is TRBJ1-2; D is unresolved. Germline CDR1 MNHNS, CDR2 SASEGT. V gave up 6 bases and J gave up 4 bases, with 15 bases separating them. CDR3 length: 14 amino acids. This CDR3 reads CASRSGGLGYGYTF. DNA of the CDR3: TGTGCCAGCAGGTCCGGAGGCCTAGGCTATGGCTACACCTTC.

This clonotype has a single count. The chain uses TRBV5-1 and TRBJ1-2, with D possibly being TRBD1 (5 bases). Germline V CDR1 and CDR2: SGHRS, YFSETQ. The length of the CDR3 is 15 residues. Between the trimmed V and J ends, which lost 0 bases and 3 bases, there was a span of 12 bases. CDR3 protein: CASSLEKGRHYGYTF. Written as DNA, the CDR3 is TGCGCCAGCAGCTTGGAAAAGGGGAGGCACTATGGCTACACCTTC.

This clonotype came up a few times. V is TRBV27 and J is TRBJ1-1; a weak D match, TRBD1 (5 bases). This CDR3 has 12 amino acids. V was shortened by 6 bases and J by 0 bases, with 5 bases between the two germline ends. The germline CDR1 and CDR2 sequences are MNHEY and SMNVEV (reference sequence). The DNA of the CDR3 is TGTGCCAGCAGGGGGGTGAACACTGAAGCTTTCTTT. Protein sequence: CASRGVNTEAFF.

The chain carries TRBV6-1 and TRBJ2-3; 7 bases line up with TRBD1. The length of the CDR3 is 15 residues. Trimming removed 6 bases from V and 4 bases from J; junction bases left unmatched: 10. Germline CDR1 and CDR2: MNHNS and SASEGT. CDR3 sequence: CASSRDRVEADTQYF. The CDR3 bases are TGTGCCAGCAGCCGTGACAGGGTAGAAGCAGATACGCAGTATTTT.

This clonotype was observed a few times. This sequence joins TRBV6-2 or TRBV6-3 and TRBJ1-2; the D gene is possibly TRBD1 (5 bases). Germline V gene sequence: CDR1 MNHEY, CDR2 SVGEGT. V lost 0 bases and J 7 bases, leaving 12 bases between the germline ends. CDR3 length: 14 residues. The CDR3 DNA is TGTGCCAGCAGTTACTCGACGGGGGTCGCTGGCTACACCTTC. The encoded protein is CASSYSTGVAGYTF.

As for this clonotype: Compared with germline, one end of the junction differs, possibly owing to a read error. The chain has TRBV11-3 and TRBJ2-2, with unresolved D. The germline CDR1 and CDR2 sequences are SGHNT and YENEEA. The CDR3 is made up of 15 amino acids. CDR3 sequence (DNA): TGTGCCAGCAGCTTCGGACGATTCAACACGGGGGAGCTGTTTTTT. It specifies CASSFGRFNTGELFF.

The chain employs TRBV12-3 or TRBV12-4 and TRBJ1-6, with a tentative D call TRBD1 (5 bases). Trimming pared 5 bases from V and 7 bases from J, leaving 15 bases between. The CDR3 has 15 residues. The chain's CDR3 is CASSPDRPGNSPLHF. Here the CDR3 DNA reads TGTGCCAGCAGTCCGGACCGGCCAGGGAATTCACCCCTCCACTTT.

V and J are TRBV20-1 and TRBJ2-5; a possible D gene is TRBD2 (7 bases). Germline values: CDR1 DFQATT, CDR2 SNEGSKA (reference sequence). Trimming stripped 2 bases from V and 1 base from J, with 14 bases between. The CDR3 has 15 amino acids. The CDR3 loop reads CSARMGGGSQETQYF. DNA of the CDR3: TGCAGTGCTAGAATGGGCGGGGGCTCCCAAGAGACCCAGTACTTC.

The CDR3 here is CSASTGLNSNQPQHF. The CDR3 coding sequence is TGCAGTGCCTCTACAGGGTTAAATAGCAATCAGCCCCAGCATTTT. The J gene is TRBJ1-5, the V gene TRBV20-1, with D maybe TRBD1 (6 bases). V was pared by 6 bases and J by 0 bases, with 15 bases between. CDR1 and CDR2 from the germline V gene are DFQATT and SNEGSKA (reference sequence). The CDR3 is 15 amino acids.